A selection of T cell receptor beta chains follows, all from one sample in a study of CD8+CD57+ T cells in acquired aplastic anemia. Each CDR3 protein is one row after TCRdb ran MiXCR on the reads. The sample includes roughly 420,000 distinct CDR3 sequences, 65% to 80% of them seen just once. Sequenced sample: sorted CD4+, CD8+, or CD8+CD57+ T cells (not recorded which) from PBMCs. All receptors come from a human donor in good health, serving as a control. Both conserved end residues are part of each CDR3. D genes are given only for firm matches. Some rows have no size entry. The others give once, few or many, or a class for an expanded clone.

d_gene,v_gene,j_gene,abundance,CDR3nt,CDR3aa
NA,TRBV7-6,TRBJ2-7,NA,NA,CASSLTMGEQYFGYF
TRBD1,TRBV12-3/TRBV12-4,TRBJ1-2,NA,TGTGCCAGCAGTTCGGGACAGGGAGGCAACTATGGCTACACCTTC,CASSSGQGGNYGYTF
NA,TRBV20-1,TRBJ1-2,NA,TGCAGTGCTAGAGAGGGGCGAGCAATCAATGGCTACACCTTC,CSAREGRAINGYTF
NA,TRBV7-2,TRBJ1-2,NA,TGTGCCAGCAGCTTAGACGGGAGGAGTGCACATGCCTACACCTTC,CASSLDGRSAHAYTF
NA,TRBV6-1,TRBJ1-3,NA,NA,CASSQSDRVGSGNTVYF
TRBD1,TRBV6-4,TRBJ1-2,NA,TGTGCCAGCCGCTCGACAGGGGGCGCGGGCTATGGCTACACCTTC,CASRSTGGAGYGYTF
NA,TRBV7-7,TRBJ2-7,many,TGTGCTAGCAGCCCGCTCATGAGCTCCTACGAGCAGTACTTC,CASSPLMSSYEQYF
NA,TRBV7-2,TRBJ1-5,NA,TGTGCCAGCAGCCTCGCTTACTCTCAAGAACAGCCCCAGCATTTT,CASSLAYSQEQPQHF
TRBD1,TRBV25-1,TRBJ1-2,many,TGTGCCAGCAGAGATCAGGGGGCCCCTTATGGCTACACCTTC,CASRDQGAPYGYTF
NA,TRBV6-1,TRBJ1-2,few,TGTGCCAGCAGCGAGTCGTCCTATGGCTACACCTTC,CASSESSYGYTF
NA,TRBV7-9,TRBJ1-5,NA,TGTGCCAGCAGCTTAATGGTCGATCAGCGCCAGCATTTT,CASSLMVDQRQHF
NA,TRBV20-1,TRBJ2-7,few,TGCAGTGCTAGAGAGCAGTACTTC,CSAREQYF
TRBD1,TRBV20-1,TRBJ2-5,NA,TGCAGTGCTAGGGGACAGGGATCCAGTGAGACCCAGTACTTC,CSARGQGSSETQYF
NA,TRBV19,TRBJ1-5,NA,TGTGCCAGTAGTCACCCGAGCAATCAGCCCCAGCAGTTT,CASSHPSNQPQQF
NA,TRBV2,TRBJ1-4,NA,TGTGCCAGCAGCTTCGGGGCGGCAACTAAGCAAAAACTGTTTTTT,CASSFGAATKQKLFF
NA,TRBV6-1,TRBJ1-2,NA,TGTGCCAGCAGTGAAGGGGCAGGGACGGCGGGCTACACCTTC,CASSEGAGTAGYTF
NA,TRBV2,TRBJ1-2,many,TGTGCCAGCAGTGAAGAGGGCAGTCCTAACTATGGCTACACCTTC,CASSEEGSPNYGYTF
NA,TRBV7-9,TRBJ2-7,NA,TGTGCCAGCAGCTTAGGCAGGGTTGGCGAGCAGTACTTC,CASSLGRVGEQYF
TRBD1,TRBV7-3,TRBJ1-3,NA,TGTGCCAGCAGGCGACAGGGCGGTACGGGAGACACCATATATTTT,CASRRQGGTGDTIYF